These T cell receptor beta chains were read from a single sample in a study of cytomegalovirus exposure and HLA in healthy donors. The table came from immunoSEQ multiplex PCR; TCRdb's copy has only in-frame clones and leaves some out. The sample carries roughly 150,000 clones, less than 85% recorded once. Sequenced sample: PBMCs. The origin of the receptors is a woman in her forties or fifties in good health and CMV-seropositive. CDR3s include the opening cysteine and the closing phenylalanine or tryptophan. Each record gives: D gene, V gene, J gene, CDR3 length, clone size, CDR3 protein, CDR3 DNA. D genes are given only for firm matches. Some rows have no size entry. The others give once, few or many, or a class for an expanded clone.

>-|TRBV12-5|TRBJ2-2|15|-
CASGTRTGRAGELFF
TGTGCTAGTGGTACACGGACAGGGAGGGCCGGGGAGCTGTTTTTT
>-|TRBV7-2|TRBJ1-4|13|-
CASSPRTGEKLFF
TGTGCCAGCAGCCCGAGGACGGGGGAAAAACTGTTTTTT
>TRBD1|TRBV30|TRBJ1-2|15|-
CAWTRTGLANYGYTF
TGTGCCTGGACGAGGACAGGTCTAGCTAACTATGGCTACACCTTC
>-|TRBV6-5|TRBJ1-3|16|-
CASSYGQPSGLNTIYF
TGTGCCAGCAGTTACGGGCAGCCCTCGGGGTTAAACACCATATATTTT
>TRBD1|TRBV7-9|TRBJ2-2|16|-
CASSIDRVGDTGELFF
TGTGCCAGCAGTATTGACAGGGTGGGCGACACCGGGGAGCTGTTTTTT
>TRBD2|TRBV5-1|TRBJ2-1|15|once
CASSLASGLVAEQFF
TGCGCCAGCAGCTTAGCTAGCGGTCTTGTAGCTGAGCAGTTCTTC
>TRBD1|TRBV7-2|TRBJ1-4|14|-
CASSPRTGRGKLFF
TGTGCCAGCAGCCCCAGGACAGGGAGGGGAAAACTGTTTTTT
>-|TRBV6-1|TRBJ2-3|13|-
CASMQGGGDTQYF
TGTGCCAGCATGCAGGGGGGAGGAGATACGCAGTATTTT
>TRBD1|TRBV2|TRBJ1-2|15|-
CASTTDRVAIQGYTF
TGTGCCAGCACCACAGACAGGGTAGCCATTCAAGGCTACACCTTC
>TRBD2|TRBV7-6|TRBJ2-5|16|-
CASSLNGAGRQETQYF
TGTGCCAGCAGCTTGAACGGGGCCGGGAGGCAAGAGACCCAGTACTTC
>-|TRBV6-5|TRBJ1-2|12|-
CATTQEGYGYTF
TGTGCCACCACCCAGGAGGGGTATGGCTACACCTTC
>-|TRBV15|TRBJ2-3|16|few
CATSSKEDSFTDTQYF
TGTGCCACCAGCAGCAAAGAGGACTCATTCACAGATACGCAGTATTTT
>TRBD1|TRBV29-1|TRBJ2-5|17|-
CSVEATVPGRGLETQYF
TGCAGCGTTGAAGCGACGGTGCCGGGCAGGGGGCTAGAGACCCAGTACTTC
>-|TRBV6-5|TRBJ1-1|15|-
CASSYRGLANTEAFF
TGTGCCAGCAGTTACAGGGGACTCGCTAACACTGAAGCTTTCTTT
>-|TRBV29-1|TRBJ2-3|14|-
CSVGQDLSTDTQYF
TGCAGCGTTGGGCAGGATCTTAGCACAGATACGCAGTATTTT
>TRBD1|TRBV18|TRBJ2-7|12|-
CASSGQGAEQYF
TGTGCCAGCTCAGGACAGGGGGCCGAGCAGTACTTC
>-|TRBV18|TRBJ1-3|15|once
CASSPPSRPGNTIYF
TGTGCCAGCTCACCACCTTCCAGGCCCGGAAACACCATATATTTT
>-|TRBV18|TRBJ2-1|13|once
CASSRPQPNEQFF
TGTGCCAGCTCACGGCCCCAACCCAATGAGCAGTTCTTC
>-|TRBV15|TRBJ1-2|13|-
CATSRRDFYGYTF
TGTGCCACCAGCAGGCGGGACTTCTATGGCTACACCTTC
>-|TRBV21-1|TRBJ1-1|16|few
CASSKGLGAMNTEAFF
TGTGCCAGCAGCAAAGGATTGGGAGCCATGAACACTGAAGCTTTCTTT
>TRBD1|TRBV30|TRBJ2-1|15|-
CAWSVGTGIWNEQFF
TGTGCCTGGAGTGTAGGGACAGGGATATGGAATGAGCAGTTCTTC
>TRBD2|TRBV11-2|TRBJ2-7|14|-
CASSFGGGTYEQYF
TGTGCCAGCAGCTTCGGCGGGGGGACCTACGAGCAGTACTTC
>-|TRBV27|TRBJ2-1|14|-
CASSLGGAHNEQFF
TGTGCCAGCAGTTTAGGAGGGGCCCACAATGAGCAGTTCTTC
>-|TRBV5-5|TRBJ1-1|15|-
CASSLVYTGWTEAFF
TGTGCCAGCAGCTTGGTTTACACGGGGTGGACTGAAGCTTTCTTT
>-|TRBV2|TRBJ1-1|13|-
CASRGGERTEAFF
TGTGCCAGCCGGGGGGGGGAGAGGACTGAAGCTTTCTTT
>-|TRBV7-6|TRBJ1-5|13|-
CASSLDRAQPQHF
TGTGCCAGCAGCTTAGACAGGGCTCAGCCCCAGCATTTT
>TRBD1|TRBV7-8|TRBJ1-6|12|-
CASSPGWDSFVF
TGTGCCAGCAGCCCCGGTTGGGACAGTTTCGTATTT
>-|TRBV5-1|TRBJ2-3|14|once
CASSLAQIAGTQYF
TGCGCCAGCAGCTTGGCCCAAATCGCGGGAACGCAGTATTTT
>-|TRBV15|TRBJ2-2|13|-
CATSTQNTGELFF
TGTGCCACCAGCACCCAGAACACCGGGGAGCTGTTTTTT
>TRBD2|TRBV6-6|TRBJ2-7|15|-
CASRMLAGGAYEQYF
TGTGCCAGCAGAATGTTAGCGGGGGGGGCCTACGAGCAGTACTTC
>TRBD1|TRBV7-6|TRBJ1-2|14|-
CASSLGTGNYGYTF
TGTGCCAGCAGCTTGGGGACAGGGAACTATGGCTACACCTTC
>-|TRBV27|TRBJ2-3|12|-
CASSLGGDTQYF
TGTGCCAGCAGTTTAGGGGGGGATACGCAGTATTTT
>-|TRBV6-5|TRBJ1-4|15|-
CASSPTVATNEKLFF
TGTGCCAGCAGCCCTACAGTAGCAACTAATGAAAAACTGTTTTTT
>-|TRBV19|TRBJ1-1|12|-
CASSKGYTEAFF
TGTGCCAGTAGTAAGGGGTACACTGAAGCTTTCTTT
>-|TRBV9|TRBJ1-2|15|-
CASSVGWTYPNGYTF
TGTGCCAGCAGCGTAGGATGGACTTACCCTAATGGCTACACCTTC
>TRBD1|TRBV4-3|TRBJ2-1|15|-
CASSQRTGDGHEQFF
TGCGCCAGCAGCCAGCGGACAGGGGACGGTCATGAGCAGTTCTTC
>-|TRBV6-5|TRBJ1-2|13|-
CASSEALVSGYTF
TGTGCCAGCAGTGAGGCCTTAGTCTCTGGCTACACCTTC
>-|TRBV5-1|TRBJ1-6|15|-
CASSLGQAYNSPLHF
TGCGCCAGCAGCTTGGGACAGGCATATAATTCACCCCTCCACTTT
>TRBD2|TRBV6-1|TRBJ2-6|15|-
CASSLGGAGANVLTF
TGTGCCAGCAGTCTCGGGGGGGCTGGGGCCAACGTCCTGACTTTC
>TRBD2|TRBV9|TRBJ2-2|16|-
CASSGTSGGPLGELFF
TGTGCCAGCAGTGGGACTAGCGGGGGGCCCTTAGGGGAGCTGTTTTTT
>TRBD1|TRBV7-6|TRBJ2-7|16|-
CASSPRWDRDPSEQYF
TGTGCCAGCAGCCCTAGATGGGACAGGGACCCTTCCGAGCAGTACTTC
>TRBD1|TRBV6-1|TRBJ1-4|15|-
CASSPMGQSNEKLFF
TGTGCCAGCAGTCCTATGGGACAGAGTAATGAAAAACTGTTTTTT
>-|TRBV7-9|TRBJ1-2|15|-
CASSHEGVLNYGYTF
TGTGCCAGCAGCCACGAGGGGGTCCTTAACTATGGCTACACCTTC
>TRBD1|TRBV7-8|TRBJ1-1|15|-
CASSPDRGHGTEAFF
TGTGCCAGCAGCCCGGACAGGGGGCATGGGACTGAAGCTTTCTTT
>TRBD1|TRBV10-3|TRBJ2-7|14|-
CAISEGTASYEQYF
TGTGCCATCAGTGAAGGGACAGCCTCCTACGAGCAGTACTTC
>-|TRBV5-8|TRBJ1-2|11|-
CASSGGYGYTF
TGTGCCAGCAGCGGGGGGTATGGCTACACCTTC